Below are 10 T cell receptor beta chains sequenced from a single sample in a study of blood T cell repertoires in COVID-19. Measured with immunoSEQ multiplex PCR; TCRdb has only the in-frame clones, and not every one. The table records about 190,000 clones, under 90% of them present only once. Sequenced material: peripheral blood. The receptor source for this set is a man aged 60 to 75 with acute or convalescent COVID-19.

The chain recombines TRBV6-5 with TRBJ1-1, with TRBD1 matching 7 bases. Trimming took 8 bases from V and 5 from J; bases not matched to a gene: 11. The germline gives CDR1 MNHEY, CDR2 SVGAGI. The CDR3 loop spans 14 amino acids. CDR3 region: CASRGTGEGTEAFF. CDR3 DNA: TGTGCCAGCCGAGGAACAGGGGAAGGAACTGAAGCTTTCTTT.

The chain's CDR3 is CASSIPSLDEQFF. The CDR3 region has the DNA TGTGCCAGCAGCATTCCGTCGTTAGATGAGCAGTTCTTC. This chain uses TRBV7-2 with TRBJ2-1; D ambiguous. With 5 bases removed from V and 8 bases from J, the gap between germline ends came to 13 bases. The CDR3 contains 13 residues. From germline, CDR1 is SGHTA and CDR2 FQGNSA.

The V gene is TRBV20-1, the J gene TRBJ1-1; TRBD1 agrees at 9 bases. The CDR3 covers 11 residues. CDR1 and CDR2 from the germline V gene are DFQATT and SNEGSKA (reference sequence). With 6 bases clipped from V and 11 bases from J, the junction kept 7 bases outside the gene matches. CDR3 DNA sequence: TGCAGTGCGGAACAGGGGGCTGGGGCTTTCTTT. Translating it yields CSAEQGAGAFF.

V usage is TRBV5-1 and J usage is TRBJ1-1; 10 bases agree with TRBD1. V lost 2 bases to trimming and J lost 5 bases; unmatched junction nucleotides: 3. The germline gives CDR1 SGHRS, CDR2 YFSETQ. CDR3 length: 14 residues. The CDR3 sequence: CASSFGTGATEAFF. The DNA for the CDR3 is TGCGCCAGCAGCTTCGGGACAGGGGCTACTGAAGCTTTCTTT.

This clone was seen only once. V is TRBV11-2 and J is TRBJ1-2, with 7 bases that match TRBD1. Germline trimming cut 4 bases from V and 3 bases from J; bases unmatched to any gene: 2. Germline V gives CDR1 SGHAT, CDR2 FQNNGV. CDR3 length: 13 residues. This CDR3 is CASSSGTDYGYTF. DNA of the CDR3: TGTGCCAGCAGCTCAGGGACAGACTATGGCTACACCTTC.

In its sample, this clone was seen once. The V gene is TRBV9, the J gene TRBJ2-3; D may be TRBD1 (5 bases). Trimming cost V 2 bases and J 2 bases, with 15 bases left between them. The CDR3 is made up of 16 amino acids. Germline loops: CDR1 SGDLS, CDR2 YYNGEE. Here the CDR3 reads CASSVTDDRYTDTQYF. The CDR3 DNA reads TGTGCCAGCAGCGTCACCGACGACAGATACACAGATACGCAGTATTTT.

This clone has just one count. This rearrangement joins TRBV7-6 to TRBJ2-7; weak D call: TRBD2 (6 bases). Germline CDR1 SGHVS, CDR2 FNYEAQ. The CDR3 is 15 residues long. V was cut by 6 bases and J by 3 bases, with 18 bases left in between. Written as DNA, the CDR3 is TGTGCCAGCAGTCCGTCGGCGGGAAACGTCTACGAGCAGTACTTC. This sequence encodes CASSPSAGNVYEQYF.

A few counts support this clone. This chain uses TRBV24-1 with TRBJ2-3, with a possible D match to TRBD1 (6 bases). The CDR3 is 14 residues long. V was trimmed by 4 bases and J by 0 bases, leaving 7 bases between them. Germline assignment: CDR1 KGHDR and CDR2 SFDVKD. CDR3 nucleotides: TGTGCCACCAGTGAGGGACACAGCACAGATACGCAGTATTTT. Its translation is CATSEGHSTDTQYF.

This clone showed up just a few times. This chain joins TRBV2 and TRBJ2-3, with TRBD2 matching 9 bases. The trim removed 9 bases at V and 4 bases at J, leaving 5 bases unmatched. Germline V gene lookup returns CDR1 SNHLY and CDR2 FYNNEI. CDR3 size: 13 residues. The CDR3 bases are TGTGCCAGGGGTTCTAGCGGGGCAGATACGCAGTATTTT. This sequence encodes CARGSSGADTQYF.

The V gene is TRBV27, the J gene TRBJ2-1, with a tentative D call TRBD1 (6 bases). With 2 bases removed from V and 3 bases from J, the gap between germline ends came to 11 bases. Per germline, CDR1 MNHEY and CDR2 SMNVEV (reference sequence). This CDR3 spans 15 amino acids. Written as DNA, the CDR3 is TGTGCCAGCAGTTTAAGTTGGACAGACTACAATGAGCAGTTCTTC. This encodes CASSLSWTDYNEQFF.